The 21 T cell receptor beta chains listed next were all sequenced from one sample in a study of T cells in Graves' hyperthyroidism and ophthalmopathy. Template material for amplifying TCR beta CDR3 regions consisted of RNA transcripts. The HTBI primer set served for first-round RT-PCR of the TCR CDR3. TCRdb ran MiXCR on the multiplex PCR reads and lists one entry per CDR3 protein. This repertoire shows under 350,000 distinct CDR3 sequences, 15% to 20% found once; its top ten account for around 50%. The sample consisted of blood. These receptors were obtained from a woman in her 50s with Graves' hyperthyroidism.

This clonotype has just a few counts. CDR3 in amino acids: CATSSGQENTEAFF. DNA of the CDR3: TGTGCCACCAGCAGCGGACAGGAGAACACTGAAGCTTTCTTT. The V gene is TRBV15, the J gene TRBJ1-1; 7 nucleotides match TRBD1. The J segment lost 1 base and the V segment lost 3 bases, leaving 2 bases of the junction unmatched. Germline-derived CDR1 and CDR2 are LNHNV and YYDKDF (reference sequence). This CDR3 is 14 amino acids long.

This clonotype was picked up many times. The CDR3 bases are TGTGCCAGCAGTTCGGGACAGTCTGTCTACGAGCAGTACGTC. This encodes CASSSGQSVYEQYV. The chain joins TRBV12-3 or TRBV12-4 to TRBJ2-7, with 7 bases lining up with TRBD1. The CDR3 has 14 amino acids. V was pared by 4 bases and J by 3 bases, with 6 bases of the junction left unmatched.

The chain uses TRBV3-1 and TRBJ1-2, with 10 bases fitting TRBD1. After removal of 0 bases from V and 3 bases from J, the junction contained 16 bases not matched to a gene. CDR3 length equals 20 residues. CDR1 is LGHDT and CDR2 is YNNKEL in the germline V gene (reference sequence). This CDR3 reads CASSQEFYRRGQGFDYGYTF. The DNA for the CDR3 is TGTGCCAGCAGCCAAGAATTTTATCGTAGGGGACAGGGGTTCGACTATGGCTACACCTTC.

This chain's CDR3 is CSASTGGGRREQYF. Here the CDR3 DNA reads TGCAGTGCATCTACAGGGGGCGGGAGACGCGAGCAGTACTTC. This chain links TRBV20-1 with TRBJ2-7; 9 nucleotides match TRBD1. V trimming: 6 bases; J trimming: 6 bases; junction bases outside the gene matches: 12. This CDR3 has 14 residues. Germline V CDR1 and CDR2: DFQATT, SNEGSKA (reference sequence).

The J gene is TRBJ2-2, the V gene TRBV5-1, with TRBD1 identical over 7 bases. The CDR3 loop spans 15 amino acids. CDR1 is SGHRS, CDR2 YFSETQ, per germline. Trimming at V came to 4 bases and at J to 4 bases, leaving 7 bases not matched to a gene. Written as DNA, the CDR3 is TGCGCCAGCAGCCTCACGGGACAGTCCACCGGGGAGCTGTTTTTT. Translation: CASSLTGQSTGELFF. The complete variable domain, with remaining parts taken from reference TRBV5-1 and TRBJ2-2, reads KAGVTQTPRYLIKTRGQQVTLSCSPISGHRSVSWYQQTPGQGLQFLFEYFSETQRNKGNFPGRFSGRQFSNSRSEMNVSTLELGDSALYLCASSLTGQSTGELFFGEGSRLTVL.

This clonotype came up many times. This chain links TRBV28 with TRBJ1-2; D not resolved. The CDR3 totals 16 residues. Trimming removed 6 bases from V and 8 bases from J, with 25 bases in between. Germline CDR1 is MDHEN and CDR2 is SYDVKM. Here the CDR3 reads CASRGVSDGLLGGYTF. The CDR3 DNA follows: TGTGCCAGCAGGGGAGTTTCAGACGGCCTATTGGGAGGCTACACCTTC.

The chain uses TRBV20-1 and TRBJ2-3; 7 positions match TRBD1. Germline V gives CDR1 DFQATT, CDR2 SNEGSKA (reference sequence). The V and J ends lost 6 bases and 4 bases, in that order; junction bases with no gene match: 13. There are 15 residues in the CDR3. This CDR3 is CSAVTGTEWPDTQYF. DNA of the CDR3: TGCAGTGCAGTTACCGGGACAGAATGGCCAGATACGCAGTATTTT.

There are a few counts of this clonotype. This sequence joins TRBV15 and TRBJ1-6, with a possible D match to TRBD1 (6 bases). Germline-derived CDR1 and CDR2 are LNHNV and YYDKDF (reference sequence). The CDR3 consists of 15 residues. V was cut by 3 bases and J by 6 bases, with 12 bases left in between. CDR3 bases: TGTGCCACCAGCAGGGACCGGGGGCTTAATTCACCCCTCCACTTT. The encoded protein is CATSRDRGLNSPLHF. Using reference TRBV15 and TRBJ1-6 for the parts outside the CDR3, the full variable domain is DAMVIQNPRYQVTQFGKPVTLSCSQTLNHNVMYWYQQKSSQAPKLLFHYYDKDFNNEADTPDNFQSRRPNTSFCFLDIRSPGLGDTAMYLCATSRDRGLNSPLHFGNGTRLTVT.

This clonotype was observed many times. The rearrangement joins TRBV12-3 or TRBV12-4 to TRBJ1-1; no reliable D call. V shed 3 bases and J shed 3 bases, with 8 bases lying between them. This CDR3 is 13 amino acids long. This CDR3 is CASSFQLDTEAFF. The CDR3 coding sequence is TGTGCCAGCAGTTTTCAGTTGGACACTGAAGCTTTCTTT.

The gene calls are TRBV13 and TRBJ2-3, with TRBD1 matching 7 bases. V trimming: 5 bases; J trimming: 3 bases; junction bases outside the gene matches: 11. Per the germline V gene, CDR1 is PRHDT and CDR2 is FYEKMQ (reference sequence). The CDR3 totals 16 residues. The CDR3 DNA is TGTGCCAGCAGCCCGCCGACAGGGCCAGGGACAGATACGCAGTATTTT. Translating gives CASSPPTGPGTDTQYF.

CDR3 coding DNA: TGTGCCAGCAGCCAAGGCGTAGTCCAATCCTACGAGCAGTACTTC. Its translation: CASSQGVVQSYEQYF. V usage is TRBV4-2 and J usage is TRBJ2-7; D not resolved. This CDR3 spans 15 amino acids. Germline V gene sequence: CDR1 LGHNA, CDR2 YNFKEQ. Trimming shortened V by 1 base and J by 1 base, and 11 bases separated the two germline ends.

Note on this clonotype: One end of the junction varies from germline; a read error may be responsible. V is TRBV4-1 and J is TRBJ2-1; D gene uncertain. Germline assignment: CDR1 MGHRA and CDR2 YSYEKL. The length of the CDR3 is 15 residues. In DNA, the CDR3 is TGCGCCAGCAGCCAAGTGGCGTACTCTCTCAATGGGCAGTTCTTC. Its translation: CASSQVAYSLNGQFF.

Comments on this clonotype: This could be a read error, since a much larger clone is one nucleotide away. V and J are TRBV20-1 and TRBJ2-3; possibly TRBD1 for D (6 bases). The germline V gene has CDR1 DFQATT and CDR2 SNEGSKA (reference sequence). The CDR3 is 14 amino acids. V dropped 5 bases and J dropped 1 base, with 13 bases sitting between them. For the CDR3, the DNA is TGCAGTGCTCAACAGGGATCCGGCACAGATACGCAGTATTTT. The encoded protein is CSAQQGSGTDTQYF.

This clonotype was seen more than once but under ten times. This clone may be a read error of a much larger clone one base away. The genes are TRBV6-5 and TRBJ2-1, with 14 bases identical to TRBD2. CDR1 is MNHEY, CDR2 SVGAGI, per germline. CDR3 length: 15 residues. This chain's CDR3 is CDSSYGTSGRTEQFF. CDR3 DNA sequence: TGTGACAGCAGTTACGGGACTAGCGGGAGAACTGAGCAGTTCTTC.

The CDR3: CASSPRLAGVSDTQYF. For the CDR3, the DNA is TGTGCCAGCAGCCCCCGACTAGCGGGGGTCTCAGATACGCAGTATTTT. V and J are TRBV3-1 and TRBJ2-3, with TRBD2 matching 12 bases. Germline V gene sequence: CDR1 LGHDT, CDR2 YNNKEL (reference sequence). V dropped 4 bases and J dropped 4; count of bases not matched to a gene: 6. The CDR3 consists of 16 residues.

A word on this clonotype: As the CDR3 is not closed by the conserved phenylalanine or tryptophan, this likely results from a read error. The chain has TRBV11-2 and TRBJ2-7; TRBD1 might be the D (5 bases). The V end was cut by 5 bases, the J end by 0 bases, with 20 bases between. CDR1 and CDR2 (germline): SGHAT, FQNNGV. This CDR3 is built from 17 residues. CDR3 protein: CASSPIRQTLSSYEQYL. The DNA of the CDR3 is TGTGCCAGCAGCCCTATTCGACAGACATTGAGCTCCTACGAGCAGTACCTC.

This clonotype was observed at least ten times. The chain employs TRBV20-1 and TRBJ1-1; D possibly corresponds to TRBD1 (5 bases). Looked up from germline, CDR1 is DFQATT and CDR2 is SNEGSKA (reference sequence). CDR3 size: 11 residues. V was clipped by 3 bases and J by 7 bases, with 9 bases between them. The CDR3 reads CSASVGDEAFF. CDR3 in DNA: TGCAGTGCTAGCGTGGGGGATGAAGCTTTCTTT.

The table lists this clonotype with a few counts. The DNA of the CDR3 is TGCAGTGCTAGCAGGACAGGGGGAACTAATGAAAAACTGTTTTTT. As protein: CSASRTGGTNEKLFF. The chain couples TRBV20-1 to TRBJ1-4, with 10 positions matching TRBD1. The CDR3 length is 15 residues. Germline V gene lookup returns CDR1 DFQATT and CDR2 SNEGSKA (reference sequence). J was trimmed by 1 base and V by 3 bases; bases with no gene match: 2.

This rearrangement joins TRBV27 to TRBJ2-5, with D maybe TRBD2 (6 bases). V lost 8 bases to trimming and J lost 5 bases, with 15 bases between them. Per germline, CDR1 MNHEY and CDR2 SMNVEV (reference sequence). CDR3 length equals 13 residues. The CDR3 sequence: CASRRPGTETQYF. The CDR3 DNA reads TGTGCCAGCCGAAGGCCGGGGACTGAGACCCAGTACTTC.

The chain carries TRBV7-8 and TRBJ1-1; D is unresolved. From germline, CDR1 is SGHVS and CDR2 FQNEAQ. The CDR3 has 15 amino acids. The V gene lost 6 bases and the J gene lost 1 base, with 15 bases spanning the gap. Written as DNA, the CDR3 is TGTGCCAGCAGTCACGTCGGCAGCCCGAACACTGAAGCTTTCTTT. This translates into CASSHVGSPNTEAFF.

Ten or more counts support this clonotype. CDR3 sequence reads: CASSLRTGTSYEAEQFF. In DNA form, the CDR3 reads TGTGCCAGCAGTCTCCGAACTGGGACTAGCTATGAGGCTGAGCAGTTCTTC. The gene calls are TRBV12-3 or TRBV12-4 and TRBJ2-1; 9 nucleotides match TRBD2. With V trimmed by 5 bases and J by 9 bases, 17 bases remained unmatched. CDR3 length: 17 amino acids.